This T cell receptor (beta chain) was documented in a study of T cell changes during pregnancy in multiple sclerosis. Profiling relied on immunoSEQ multiplex PCR, and the TCRdb table lists in-frame clones only, not all of them. The sample holds roughly 49,000 clones, about 95% seen once. The CDR3 is 14 amino acids. CDR1 and CDR2 from the germline V gene are SNHLY and FYNNEI. Trimming removed 10 bases at V and 2 bases at J, with 18 bases between. Sequencing was performed on CD8+ T cells from peripheral blood mononuclear cells, taken in the first trimester of pregnancy. V and J are TRBV2 and TRBJ2-7, with D possibly matching TRBD1 (6 bases). The clonotype comes from a female donor with multiple sclerosis, enrolled in a pregnancy study. CDR3 protein: CAIEGESTTYEQYF. The CDR3 nucleotides read TGTGCCATCGAGGGGGAATCGACAACCTACGAGCAGTACTTC.